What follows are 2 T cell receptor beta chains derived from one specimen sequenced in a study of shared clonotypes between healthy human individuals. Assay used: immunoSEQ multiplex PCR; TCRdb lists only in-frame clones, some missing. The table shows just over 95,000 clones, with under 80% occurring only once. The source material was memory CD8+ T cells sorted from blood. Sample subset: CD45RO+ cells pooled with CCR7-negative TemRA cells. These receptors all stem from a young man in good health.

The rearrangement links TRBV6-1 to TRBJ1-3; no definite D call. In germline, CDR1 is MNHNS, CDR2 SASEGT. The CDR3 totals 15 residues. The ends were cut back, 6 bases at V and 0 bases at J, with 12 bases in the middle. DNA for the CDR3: TGTGCCAGCAGCGCGGACTCGGCCTCTGGAAACACCATATATTTT. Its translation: CASSADSASGNTIYF.

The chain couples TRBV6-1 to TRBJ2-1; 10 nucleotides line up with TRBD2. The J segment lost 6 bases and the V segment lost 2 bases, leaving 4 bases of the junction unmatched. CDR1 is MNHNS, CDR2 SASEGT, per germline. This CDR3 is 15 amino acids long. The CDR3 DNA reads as TGTGCCAGCAGTGAAAAGGCTAGCGGGAGCAATGAGCAGTTCTTC. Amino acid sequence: CASSEKASGSNEQFF.